These 16 T cell receptor beta chains came from one sample sequenced in a study of beta chain features in type 1 diabetes. Study-wide results and limits: Moderately but significantly shorter TCRB CDR3s were found in Type 1 diabetes patients in all four CD4+ subsets.

Expressed TCRB transcripts were sequenced because the isolated RNA had all been reverse transcribed beforehand. Sequencing used immunoSEQ multiplex PCR; TCRdb keeps in-frame clones, though not all of them. The repertoire holds about 240,000 clones, with 14% as singletons. These TCRs' antigens remain unknown. Sequencing used naive CD4+ T cells from blood. These receptors came from a man aged 30 to 39 with type 1 diabetes.

The genes are TRBV30 and TRBJ2-1; weak D call: TRBD2 (5 bases). The CDR3 loop spans 15 amino acids. Germline lookup yields CDR1 GTSNPN and CDR2 SVGIG (reference sequence). V gave up 3 bases and J gave up 1 base, with 13 bases separating them. The CDR3 bases are TGTGCCTGGAGGGAGGACCACGGATCCTACAATGAGCAGTTCTTC. Translation: CAWREDHGSYNEQFF.

The chain has TRBV19 and TRBJ1-1; no clear D. Germline CDR1 LNHDA, CDR2 SQIVND (reference sequence). V dropped 4 bases and J dropped 1 base, with 10 bases sitting between them. CDR3 length equals 14 residues. CDR3 amino acids: CASSTPRENTEAFF. The DNA of the CDR3 is TGTGCCAGTAGTACCCCGAGGGAGAACACTGAAGCTTTCTTT. The complete variable domain, with remaining parts taken from reference TRBV19 and TRBJ1-1, reads DGGITQSPKYLFRKEGQNVTLSCEQNLNHDAMYWYRQDPGQGLRLIYYSQIVNDFQKGDIAEGYSVSREKKESFPLTVTSAQKNPTAFYLCASSTPRENTEAFFGQGTRLTVV.

V gene TRBV6-1 combines with J gene TRBJ1-1, with 8 nucleotides matching TRBD1. Trimming at V came to 8 bases and at J to 2 bases, leaving 7 bases not matched to a gene. The CDR3 consists of 14 residues. The germline V gene encodes CDR1 MNHNS and CDR2 SASEGT. In DNA form, the CDR3 reads TGTGCCAGCCGCCGCGGACAGGGAAACACTGAAGCTTTCTTT. This sequence encodes CASRRGQGNTEAFF.

This clone was seen more than once but under ten times. This chain connects TRBV15 to TRBJ2-1; possibly TRBD2 for D (5 bases). The CDR3 loop spans 15 amino acids. Germline V gene data show CDR1 as LNHNV and CDR2 as YYDKDF (reference sequence). V lost 0 bases and J lost 5, with 11 bases in between. The CDR3 spells CATSRDAGRHNEQFF. The CDR3 bases are TGTGCCACCAGCAGAGATGCGGGTCGCCACAATGAGCAGTTCTTC. Looking up the rest from reference TRBV15 and TRBJ2-1 gives the full variable domain: DAMVIQNPRYQVTQFGKPVTLSCSQTLNHNVMYWYQQKSSQAPKLLFHYYDKDFNNEADTPDNFQSRRPNTSFCFLDIRSPGLGDTAMYLCATSRDAGRHNEQFFGPGTRLTVL.

This rearrangement joins TRBV6-1 to TRBJ1-6, with TRBD1 identical over 7 bases. With 6 bases clipped from V and 9 bases from J, the junction kept 8 bases outside the gene matches. The CDR3 is 14 amino acids. Germline V gives CDR1 MNHNS, CDR2 SASEGT. The CDR3 DNA is TGTGCCAGCAGGGCGACAGGGACCGGTTCACCCCTCCACTTT. It codes for CASRATGTGSPLHF.

A few counts support this clone. In the same sample, other DNA sequences code for this CDR3. The chain couples TRBV18 to TRBJ2-6; tentatively, D is TRBD1 (5 bases). The CDR3 is 15 residues long. Germline values: CDR1 KGHSH, CDR2 LQKENI. V lost 1 base and J lost 4, with 8 bases in between. This CDR3 reads CASSPQGAGANVLTF. The CDR3 nucleotides are TGTGCCAGCTCACCACAAGGGGCCGGGGCCAACGTCCTGACTTTC.

This chain joins TRBV30 and TRBJ2-3; D possibly corresponds to TRBD1 (6 bases). The CDR3 has 11 residues. Trimming took 4 bases from V and 5 from J, leaving 7 bases between them. Germline lookup yields CDR1 GTSNPN and CDR2 SVGIG (reference sequence). The CDR3 DNA sequence: TGTGCCTGGAACAGGGAAGATACGCAGTATTTT. Translating gives CAWNREDTQYF.

The chain couples TRBV2 to TRBJ2-7, with TRBD1 identical over 9 bases. Looked up from germline, CDR1 is SNHLY and CDR2 is FYNNEI. This CDR3 comprises 13 residues. The ends lost 8 bases at V and 6 bases at J; junction bases unmatched: 8. This CDR3 is CASAGTGIGEQYF. The DNA for the CDR3 is TGTGCCAGCGCCGGGACAGGGATAGGCGAGCAGTACTTC.

The chain combines TRBV11-2 with TRBJ1-1, with TRBD1 identical over 8 bases. The CDR3 is 14 amino acids. The trim removed 1 base at V and 10 bases at J, leaving 8 bases unmatched. The V gene's germline CDR1 is SGHAT and CDR2 FQNNGV. The CDR3, as DNA: TGTGCCAGCAGCTTAGGGCAGGGGGCAGAGGGAGCTTTCTTT. As protein: CASSLGQGAEGAFF.

This clone was observed a few times. The rearrangement links TRBV15 to TRBJ2-3, with unresolved D. Trimming shortened V by 0 bases and J by 0 bases, and 10 bases separated the two germline ends. The CDR3 sequence is 16 residues long. Germline V gene sequence: CDR1 LNHNV, CDR2 YYDKDF (reference sequence). The CDR3 DNA sequence: TGTGCCACCAGCAGAGATAGAGTGTCAAGCACAGATACGCAGTATTTT. Translation gives CATSRDRVSSTDTQYF. The full variable domain, its missing parts supplied by reference TRBV15 and TRBJ2-3, is DAMVIQNPRYQVTQFGKPVTLSCSQTLNHNVMYWYQQKSSQAPKLLFHYYDKDFNNEADTPDNFQSRRPNTSFCFLDIRSPGLGDTAMYLCATSRDRVSSTDTQYFGPGTRLTVL.

This clone has a handful of counts. The chain recombines TRBV10-3 with TRBJ2-7; 9 bases line up with TRBD2. The J segment lost 5 bases and the V segment lost 4 bases, leaving 3 bases of the junction unmatched. Germline V gene data show CDR1 as ENHRY and CDR2 as SYGVKD. The CDR3 has 13 residues. CDR3 sequence (DNA): TGTGCCATCAGTGGCCGGACTAGCGACGAGCAGTACTTC. Protein sequence: CAISGRTSDEQYF.

This rearrangement joins TRBV30 to TRBJ2-3; TRBD1 aligns across 11 bases. The germline V gene encodes CDR1 GTSNPN and CDR2 SVGIG (reference sequence). V shed 3 bases, J shed 6 bases, and the junction held 5 bases outside the gene matches. There are 14 residues in the CDR3. The CDR3 here is CAWSLGQGADTQYF. The CDR3 nucleotides are TGTGCCTGGAGCCTTGGACAGGGGGCCGATACGCAGTATTTT.

This chain connects TRBV5-1 to TRBJ2-1, with 11 bases identical to TRBD2. Germline V gene data show CDR1 as SGHRS and CDR2 as YFSETQ. The CDR3 runs to 14 residues. V lost 4 bases, J lost 9 bases, and 6 bases stayed unmatched. The CDR3 region is CASSQTSGMFEQFF. CDR3 DNA: TGCGCCAGCAGCCAGACTAGCGGGATGTTTGAGCAGTTCTTC.

V and J are TRBV11-2 and TRBJ2-5; TRBD1 matches 7 bases. CDR1 is SGHAT and CDR2 is FQNNGV in the germline V gene. V shed 5 bases, J shed 5 bases, and the junction held 8 bases outside the gene matches. This CDR3 is 14 amino acids long. The chain's CDR3 is CASSTEGAWETQYF. The CDR3 DNA follows: TGTGCCAGCAGCACCGAGGGGGCCTGGGAGACCCAGTACTTC.

V is TRBV7-2 and J is TRBJ2-7; 9 bases map to TRBD1. V dropped 3 bases and J dropped 6; count of bases not matched to a gene: 9. Germline assignment: CDR1 SGHTA and CDR2 FQGNSA. This CDR3 region has 15 residues. The CDR3 loop reads CASSFNPGQGIEQYF. DNA of the CDR3: TGTGCCAGCAGCTTTAACCCGGGACAGGGAATCGAGCAGTACTTC.

This chain joins TRBV5-1 and TRBJ2-7; 8 nucleotides align to TRBD1. The V and J ends lost 4 bases and 6 bases, in that order; junction bases with no gene match: 3. The CDR3 consists of 12 residues. The germline gives CDR1 SGHRS, CDR2 YFSETQ. The CDR3 region is CASSRDRTEQYF. The CDR3 nucleotides read TGCGCCAGCAGCAGGGACAGGACCGAGCAGTACTTC. The full variable domain, with the rest looked up from reference TRBV5-1 and TRBJ2-7, is KAGVTQTPRYLIKTRGQQVTLSCSPISGHRSVSWYQQTPGQGLQFLFEYFSETQRNKGNFPGRFSGRQFSNSRSEMNVSTLELGDSALYLCASSRDRTEQYFGPGTRLTVT.